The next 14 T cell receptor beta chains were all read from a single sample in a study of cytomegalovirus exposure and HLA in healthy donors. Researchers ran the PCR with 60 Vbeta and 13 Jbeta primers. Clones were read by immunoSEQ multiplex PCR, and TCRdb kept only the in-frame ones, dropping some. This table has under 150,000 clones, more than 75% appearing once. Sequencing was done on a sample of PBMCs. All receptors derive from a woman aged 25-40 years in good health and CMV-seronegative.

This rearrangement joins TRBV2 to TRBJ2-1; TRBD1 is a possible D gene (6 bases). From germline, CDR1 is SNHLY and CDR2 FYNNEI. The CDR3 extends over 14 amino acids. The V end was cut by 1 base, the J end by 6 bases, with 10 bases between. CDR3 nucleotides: TGTGCCAGCAGTGAAGTAGGACAGACCAATGAGCAGTTCTTC. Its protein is CASSEVGQTNEQFF.

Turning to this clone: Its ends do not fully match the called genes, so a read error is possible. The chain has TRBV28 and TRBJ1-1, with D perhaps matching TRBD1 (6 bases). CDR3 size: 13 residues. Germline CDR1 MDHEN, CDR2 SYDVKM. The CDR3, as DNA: TGTGCCAGCAGTTTAATCGCCCGACAGGCCCCTGGATGG. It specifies CASSLIARQAPGW.

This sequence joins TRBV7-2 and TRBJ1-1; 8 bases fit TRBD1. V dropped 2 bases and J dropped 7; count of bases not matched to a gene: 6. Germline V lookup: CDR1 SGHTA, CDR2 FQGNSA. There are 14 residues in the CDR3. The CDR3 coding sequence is TGTGCCAGCAGCTTATTCCTTGGACAGGGTGAAGCTTTCTTT. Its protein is CASSLFLGQGEAFF.

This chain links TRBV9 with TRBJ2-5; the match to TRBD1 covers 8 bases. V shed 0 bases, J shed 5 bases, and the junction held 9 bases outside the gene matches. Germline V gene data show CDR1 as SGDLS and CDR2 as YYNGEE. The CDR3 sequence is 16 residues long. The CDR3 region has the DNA TGTGCCAGCAGCGTAGTCAGTGACAGGGGAGGCGAGACCCAGTACTTC. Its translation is CASSVVSDRGGETQYF.

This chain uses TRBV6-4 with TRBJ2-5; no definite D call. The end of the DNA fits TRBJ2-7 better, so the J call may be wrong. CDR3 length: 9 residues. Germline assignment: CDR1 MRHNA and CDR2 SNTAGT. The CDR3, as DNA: TGTGCCAGCAGCTACGAGCAGTACTTC. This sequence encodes CASSYEQYF.

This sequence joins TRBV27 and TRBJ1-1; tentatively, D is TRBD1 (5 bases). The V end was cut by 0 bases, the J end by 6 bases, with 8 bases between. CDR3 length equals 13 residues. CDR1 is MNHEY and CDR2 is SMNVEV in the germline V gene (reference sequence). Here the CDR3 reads CASSLSWGAEAFF. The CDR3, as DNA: TGTGCCAGCAGTTTATCGTGGGGGGCTGAAGCTTTCTTT.

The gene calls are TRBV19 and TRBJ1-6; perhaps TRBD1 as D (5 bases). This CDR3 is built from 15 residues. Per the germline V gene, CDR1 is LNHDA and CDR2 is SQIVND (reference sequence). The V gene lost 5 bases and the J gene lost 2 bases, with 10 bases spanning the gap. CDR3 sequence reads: CASSPRATYNSPLHF. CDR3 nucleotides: TGTGCCAGTAGTCCCAGGGCCACCTATAATTCACCCCTCCACTTT.

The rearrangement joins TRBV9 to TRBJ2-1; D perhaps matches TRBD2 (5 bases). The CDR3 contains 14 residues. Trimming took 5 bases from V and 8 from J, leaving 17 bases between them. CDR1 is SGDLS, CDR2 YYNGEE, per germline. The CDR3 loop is CASRPGSLSDEQFF. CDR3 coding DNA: TGTGCCAGCAGGCCGGGATCCCTGAGCGATGAGCAGTTCTTC.

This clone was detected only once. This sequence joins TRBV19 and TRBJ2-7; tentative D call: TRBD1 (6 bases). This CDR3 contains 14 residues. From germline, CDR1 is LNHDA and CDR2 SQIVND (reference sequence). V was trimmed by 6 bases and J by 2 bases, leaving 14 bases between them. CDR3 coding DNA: TGTGCCAGTAGAAGGACAGAAAAAACCTACGAGCAGTACTTC. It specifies CASRRTEKTYEQYF.

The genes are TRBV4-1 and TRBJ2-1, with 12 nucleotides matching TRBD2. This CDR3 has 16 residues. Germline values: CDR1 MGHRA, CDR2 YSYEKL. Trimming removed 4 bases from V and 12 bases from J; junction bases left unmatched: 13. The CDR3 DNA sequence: TGCGCCAGCAGCCCATCGACTAGCGGGGGTGCCGTGAGGCAGTTCTTC. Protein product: CASSPSTSGGAVRQFF.

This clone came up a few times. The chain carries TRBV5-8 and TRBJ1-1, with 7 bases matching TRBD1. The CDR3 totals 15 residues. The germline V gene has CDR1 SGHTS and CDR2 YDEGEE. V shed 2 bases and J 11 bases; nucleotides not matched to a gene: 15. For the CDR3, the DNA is TGTGCCAGCAGCTTACCCCTCAGGGGGAGAAAGATTGCTTTCTTT. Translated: CASSLPLRGRKIAFF.

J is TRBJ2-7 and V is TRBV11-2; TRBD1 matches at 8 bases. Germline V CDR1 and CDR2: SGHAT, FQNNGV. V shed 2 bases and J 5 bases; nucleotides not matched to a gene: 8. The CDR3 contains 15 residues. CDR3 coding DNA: TGTGCCAGCAGCTTACAGGGGGCTTCCCCTAACGAGCAGTACTTC. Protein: CASSLQGASPNEQYF.

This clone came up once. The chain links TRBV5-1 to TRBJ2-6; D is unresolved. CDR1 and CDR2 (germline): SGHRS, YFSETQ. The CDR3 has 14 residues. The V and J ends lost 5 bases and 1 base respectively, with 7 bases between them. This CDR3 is CASRETSGANVLTF. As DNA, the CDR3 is TGCGCCAGCAGGGAGACTTCTGGGGCCAACGTCCTGACTTTC.

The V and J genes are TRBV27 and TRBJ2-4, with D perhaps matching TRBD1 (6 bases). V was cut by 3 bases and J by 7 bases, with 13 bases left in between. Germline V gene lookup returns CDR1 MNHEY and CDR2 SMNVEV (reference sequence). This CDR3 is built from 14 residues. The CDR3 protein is CASSFSTGWNIQYF. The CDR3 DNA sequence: TGTGCCAGCAGTTTCTCTACAGGGTGGAACATTCAGTACTTC.